Reported below is one T cell receptor beta chain. Antigen unknown. The CDR3 length is 18 residues. Trimming stripped 1 base from V and 5 bases from J, with 24 bases between. CDR1 is LGHDT and CDR2 is YNNKEL in the germline V gene (reference sequence). TCRdb fed the 5' RACE reads into MiXCR, producing one record per CDR3 protein. The sample holds approximately 600,000 distinct CDR3 sequences, roughly 9.9% seen once. Healthy Caucasians made up all donors. This record belongs to a study of identical twins. Study-level points and caveats: Beta out-of-frame sequences displayed a weaker excess of sharing between twins.

The same data also contributed to another study, on yellow fever vaccine responses in identical twins.

The material sequenced was PBMCs. The rearrangement links TRBV3-1 to TRBJ2-7; TRBD2 might be the D (6 bases). The receptor was derived from a woman younger than 35 in good health. The DNA of the CDR3 is TGTGCCAGCAGCCAAGGGAGGGAGGCGACGGGACTCCTGAACGAGCAGTACTTC. Amino acids: CASSQGREATGLLNEQYF.